In its sample, the clone carrying this T cell receptor (beta chain) ranks as large (0.1 to 1%). Its matching antigen is unknown. This sample is part of a study of vaccination and CD4 T cells after COVID-19. Study-level points and caveats: The study found median SARS-CoV-2-reactive clonotypes rising from 21 to 38, not significantly.

The Oncomine TCR Beta short-read assay was applied to DNA of cultured CD4+ T cells. TCRdb called the PCR reads again in MiXCR, with one record for every CDR3 protein. Of roughly 4,200 distinct CDR3 sequences in the sample, approximately 26% were seen once. Documented treatment: roughly ten-day PBMC culture with coronavirus spike peptide pools or control peptides (ViraFEST assay). Wells contained some 1.9 million PBMCs each, and these were cultured with about 10 IU/ml IL-2 and around 10 ug/ml peptide pools. This TCR was sampled from a human donor who had recovered from COVID-19. The sequenced sample was CD4+ T cells from blood, cultured in vitro.

The CDR3 protein is CSAKTTGNQPQHF. CDR3 nucleotide sequence: TGCAGTGCTAAAACAACAGGGAATCAGCCCCAGCATTTT. This chain connects TRBV20-1 to TRBJ1-5, with a weak D call TRBD1 (6 bases). Trimming pared 4 bases from V and 4 bases from J, leaving 11 bases between. Germline V gene data show CDR1 as DFQATT and CDR2 as SNEGSKA (reference sequence). The CDR3 length is 13 residues.